One and the same sample provided the 23 T cell receptor beta chains below, sequenced in a study of long-term antiretroviral therapy in people with HIV. Sequencing used immunoSEQ v3.0 at survey level. Clones were sequenced by immunoSEQ multiplex PCR, and TCRdb holds only the in-frame ones, with some missing. The sample has 21,000 or so clones; about 88% are singletons. The starting material was unsorted PBMCs, obtained 2.3 years after starting antiretroviral therapy. These receptors all come from a man in his fifties or sixties with HIV.

The chain is built from TRBV6-5 and TRBJ2-1; no firm D call. This CDR3 spans 11 amino acids. Germline CDR1 reads MNHEY; CDR2 reads SVGAGI. The V and J ends lost 7 bases and 5 bases respectively, with 6 bases between them. In DNA, the CDR3 is TGTGCCAGCAAATCAAACAATGAGCAGTTCTTC. It encodes CASKSNNEQFF.

The CDR3 DNA reads TGCGCCAGCAGCCCAGGTTCGGCAGCTCAGCCCCAGCATTTT. Translated, it gives CASSPGSAAQPQHF. The J gene is TRBJ1-5, the V gene TRBV5-1; D gene uncertain. CDR1 is SGHRS and CDR2 is YFSETQ in the germline V gene. The length of the CDR3 is 14 residues. V shed 4 bases and J shed 6 bases, with 14 bases lying between them.

The CDR3 sequence is CASSPRMRNTEAFF. CDR3 nucleotide sequence: TGTGCCAGCAGCCCAAGGATGCGGAACACTGAAGCTTTCTTT. The chain links TRBV11-2 to TRBJ1-1; D remains unclear. Looked up from germline, CDR1 is SGHAT and CDR2 is FQNNGV. Trimming took off 5 bases at V and 1 base at J, with 11 bases between the two ends. The CDR3 consists of 14 residues.

This sequence joins TRBV19 and TRBJ1-4; D remains ambiguous. V was shortened by 9 bases and J by 1 base, with 15 bases between the two germline ends. CDR3 length equals 15 residues. CDR1 is LNHDA and CDR2 is SQIVND in the germline V gene (reference sequence). Written as DNA, the CDR3 is TGTGCCAGCCAGCGCAAACGGGTAACTAATGAAAAACTGTTTTTT. The encoded protein is CASQRKRVTNEKLFF.

This chain joins TRBV9 and TRBJ1-6, with TRBD1 matching over 8 bases. CDR1 and CDR2 (germline): SGDLS, YYNGEE. Trimming took 4 bases from V and 9 from J; bases not matched to a gene: 6. The CDR3 has 14 amino acids. Written as DNA, the CDR3 is TGTGCCAGCAGCCGATCAGGGGGCGCTTCACCCCTCCACTTT. As protein: CASSRSGGASPLHF.

The rearrangement joins TRBV27 to TRBJ2-7; the D is unclear. With 6 bases removed from V and 0 bases from J, the gap between germline ends came to 6 bases. CDR1 is MNHEY and CDR2 is SMNVEV in the germline V gene (reference sequence). The CDR3 loop spans 12 amino acids. The CDR3 protein is CASSPSSYEQYF. DNA of the CDR3: TGTGCCAGCAGCCCGAGCTCCTACGAGCAGTACTTC.

The chain couples TRBV27 to TRBJ2-7; 9 bases align to TRBD1. With 0 bases clipped from V and 3 bases from J, the junction kept 9 bases outside the gene matches. Germline V gene sequence: CDR1 MNHEY, CDR2 SMNVEV (reference sequence). The CDR3 consists of 17 residues. CDR3 nucleotide sequence: TGTGCCAGCAGTTTATCCATGTTGGGACAGGGAATCTACGAGCAGTACTTC. This codes for CASSLSMLGQGIYEQYF.

The CDR3: CASSLLAADTQYF. CDR3 bases: TGTGCCAGCAGCTTGCTCGCAGCAGATACGCAGTATTTT. The rearrangement links TRBV7-9 to TRBJ2-3, with D hard to call. CDR1 and CDR2 from the germline V gene are SEHNR and FQNEAQ (reference sequence). Trimming removed 3 bases at V and 4 bases at J, with 8 bases between. This CDR3 spans 13 amino acids.

This clone occurred once. The chain has TRBV5-4 and TRBJ2-1; TRBD2 matches at 9 bases. This CDR3 has 14 residues. In germline, CDR1 is SGHNT, CDR2 YYREEE (reference sequence). V was pared by 2 bases and J by 7 bases, with 4 bases of the junction left unmatched. This CDR3 is CASSLGLASNEQFF. DNA for the CDR3: TGTGCCAGCAGCTTAGGACTAGCGAGTAATGAGCAGTTCTTC.

This chain joins TRBV14 and TRBJ2-7; D possibly corresponds to TRBD2 (5 bases). CDR1 is SGHDN, CDR2 FVKESK, per germline. CDR3 length equals 13 residues. Trimming pared 0 bases from V and 10 bases from J, leaving 13 bases between. The chain's CDR3 is CASSQDIEGAQYF. The CDR3 bases are TGTGCCAGCAGCCAAGATATAGAGGGAGCTCAGTACTTC.

The rearrangement links TRBV18 to TRBJ1-6; 8 bases match TRBD1. The CDR3 spans 16 residues. V lost 6 bases and J lost 3; bases outside the gene matches: 7. The germline V gene encodes CDR1 KGHSH and CDR2 LQKENI. DNA for the CDR3: TGTGCCAGCTCGCCTACCGGGACAGGCTATAATTCACCCCTCCACTTT. It yields the protein CASSPTGTGYNSPLHF.

The V call is TRBV18, the J call TRBJ2-7; TRBD2 is a possible D gene (5 bases). Germline assignment: CDR1 KGHSH and CDR2 LQKENI. Deletions cut 2 bases from V and 1 base from J, with 24 bases between. This CDR3 comprises 19 residues. The CDR3 DNA is TGTGCCAGCTCACCAGGAACGCCCGTAGGGAGCCCCCTTTCCTACGAGCAGTACTTC. Its protein is CASSPGTPVGSPLSYEQYF.

The chain carries TRBV7-4 and TRBJ2-7, with 9 bases aligning to TRBD2. J was trimmed by 5 bases and V by 5 bases; bases with no gene match: 7. From germline, CDR1 is SGHVT and CDR2 SQSDAQ. The CDR3 has 14 amino acids. CDR3 sequence (DNA): TGTGCCAGCAGCATGGGACTAGCTCACGACGAGCAGTACTTC. Its translation: CASSMGLAHDEQYF.

By sample share, this clone is medium-sized. The chain carries TRBV29-1 and TRBJ2-2, with 11 bases aligning to TRBD1. CDR1 and CDR2 (germline): SQVTM, ANQGSEA. This CDR3 has 16 amino acids. The V gene end was trimmed by 6 bases and the J gene end by 5 bases; junction bases not matched to a gene: 11. CDR3 DNA sequence: TGCAGCGTCCTCGGAAGGACAGGGGGCCCTACCGGGGAGCTGTTTTTT. Protein sequence: CSVLGRTGGPTGELFF.

The chain recombines TRBV29-1 with TRBJ1-1; D gene uncertain. V lost 0 bases and J 3 bases, leaving 11 bases between the germline ends. The CDR3 contains 14 residues. Germline-derived CDR1 and CDR2 are SQVTM and ANQGSEA. The CDR3 DNA reads TGCAGCGTTGAAGAAAAAACAGCTCACACTGAAGCTTTCTTT. As protein: CSVEEKTAHTEAFF.

The rearrangement joins TRBV28 to TRBJ1-2, with D possibly matching TRBD1 (5 bases). CDR1 and CDR2 (germline): MDHEN, SYDVKM. The length of the CDR3 is 15 residues. Trimming pared 9 bases from V and 3 bases from J, leaving 20 bases between. The CDR3 nucleotides read TGTGCCAGTCAGGCGAATACCGGGACTTACTATGGCTACACCTTC. This sequence encodes CASQANTGTYYGYTF.

The chain joins TRBV7-7 to TRBJ2-2, with D possibly TRBD1 on 6 matching bases. Germline V gene data show CDR1 as SSHAT and CDR2 as FNYEAQ (reference sequence). V was pared by 3 bases and J by 0 bases, with 14 bases between. The CDR3 totals 17 residues. CDR3 DNA sequence: TGTGCCAGCAGCTTTTTTCCCGGACAGACGAACACCGGGGAGCTGTTTTTT. Protein: CASSFFPGQTNTGELFF. Filled out from reference TRBV7-7 and TRBJ2-2, the complete variable domain reads GAGVSQSPRYKVTKRGQDVTLRCDPISSHATLYWYQQALGQGPEFLTYFNYEAQPDKSGLPSDRFSAERPEGSISTLTIQRTEQRDSAMYRCASSFFPGQTNTGELFFGEGSRLTVL.

The CDR3 spells CASSYFSGSSSYEQYF. The CDR3 DNA sequence: TGTGCCAGCAGTTACTTTAGCGGTTCCAGCTCCTACGAGCAGTACTTC. The chain links TRBV6-5 to TRBJ2-7; TRBD2 is a possible D gene (6 bases). This CDR3 region has 16 residues. The V gene lost 1 base and the J gene lost 0 bases, with 13 bases spanning the gap. Germline values: CDR1 MNHEY, CDR2 SVGAGI.

V gene TRBV11-3 combines with J gene TRBJ2-7, with a weak D call TRBD1 (6 bases). Trimming took 1 base from V and 5 from J, leaving 15 bases between them. The germline gives CDR1 SGHNT, CDR2 YENEEA. This CDR3 region has 15 residues. CDR3 bases: TGTGCCAGCAGCTTAGGGGGGCCAGCCCCTGACGAGCAGTACTTC. As protein: CASSLGGPAPDEQYF.

The CDR3 DNA reads TGTGCCAGCTCACCAATGATGGGCAGCTACGCGAACACCGGGGAGCTGTTTTTT. Translating gives CASSPMMGSYANTGELFF. V gene TRBV18 combines with J gene TRBJ2-2, with unresolved D. V lost 2 bases and J 0 bases, leaving 16 bases between the germline ends. The CDR3 has 18 amino acids. Per the germline V gene, CDR1 is KGHSH and CDR2 is LQKENI.

V gene TRBV2 combines with J gene TRBJ2-7; D is uncertain. The V gene lost 3 bases and the J gene lost 2 bases, with 11 bases spanning the gap. CDR1 and CDR2 from the germline V gene are SNHLY and FYNNEI. The CDR3 sequence is 14 residues long. Here the CDR3 reads CASSDDNPPYEQYF. DNA of the CDR3: TGTGCCAGCAGTGATGATAACCCCCCCTACGAGCAGTACTTC.

This rearrangement joins TRBV19 to TRBJ2-5; 7 positions match TRBD2. The CDR3 consists of 12 residues. CDR1 and CDR2 from the germline V gene are LNHDA and SQIVND (reference sequence). V was pared by 7 bases and J by 4 bases, with 3 bases of the junction left unmatched. The CDR3 loop reads CASTPGGETQYF. The CDR3, as DNA: TGTGCCAGTACCCCGGGGGGAGAGACCCAGTACTTC.

The rearrangement joins TRBV11-2 to TRBJ2-7; D not certain. The CDR3 sequence is 11 residues long. V was trimmed by 1 base and J by 9 bases, leaving 7 bases between them. Looked up from germline, CDR1 is SGHAT and CDR2 is FQNNGV. Here the CDR3 reads CASSLGDGQYF. CDR3 in DNA: TGTGCCAGCAGCTTAGGGGATGGGCAGTACTTC.